The sequence of this T cell receptor (beta chain) was determined in a study of beta chain features in type 1 diabetes. Study results and limitations: Relative to healthy donors, patients appeared to have naive, central memory and Treg TCRB repertoires that were more similar.

Once sorted, every population was more than 98% pure. This clone has a handful of counts. What it recognizes is unknown. CDR1 SGHRS and CDR2 YFSETQ come from the germline V gene. The CDR3 is 16 residues long. J was trimmed by 4 bases and V by 0 bases; bases with no gene match: 2. Expressed TCRB transcripts were sequenced because the isolated RNA had all been reverse transcribed beforehand. Clones were read by immunoSEQ multiplex PCR, and TCRdb kept only the in-frame ones, dropping some. In the table there are approximately 330,000 clones, around 10% of which are singletons. Sequencing input: naive CD4+ T cells from blood. This TCR was sampled from a woman aged 25 to 45 in good health. This chain links TRBV5-1 with TRBJ2-1, with 12 bases matching TRBD2. CDR3 coding DNA: TGCGCCAGCAGCTTGGGACTAGCGGGAGCATACAATGAGCAGTTCTTC. The encoded protein is CASSLGLAGAYNEQFF. Full variable domain (remainder filled in from reference TRBV5-1 and TRBJ2-1): KAGVTQTPRYLIKTRGQQVTLSCSPISGHRSVSWYQQTPGQGLQFLFEYFSETQRNKGNFPGRFSGRQFSNSRSEMNVSTLELGDSALYLCASSLGLAGAYNEQFFGPGTRLTVL.